The 17 T cell receptor beta chains below come from one sample, sequenced in a study of shared clonotypes between healthy human individuals. The naive CD8 subset, CD45RO-negative cells positively selected for CCR7, excluded terminally differentiated effector memory CD45RA+ cells. TCRdb keeps only in-frame clones here, not all; method: immunoSEQ multiplex PCR. The sample lists millions of clones; under 95% were seen once. Sequencing was performed on naive CD8+ T cells from PBMCs. These receptor sequences come from a man younger than 30 in good health. Some clones in this sample may be carry-over from other donors' samples.

The chain employs TRBV19 and TRBJ1-5; no clear D gene. Germline V CDR1 and CDR2: LNHDA, SQIVND (reference sequence). Trimming removed 3 bases at V and 5 bases at J, with 11 bases between. CDR3 length: 14 amino acids. CDR3 bases: TGTGCCAGTAGTATCGTGGAAGGTCATCAGCCCCAGCATTTT. This gives the protein CASSIVEGHQPQHF.

V usage is TRBV28 and J usage is TRBJ2-2; D uncertain. V was pared by 6 bases and J by 9 bases, with 11 bases between. This CDR3 is 12 amino acids long. CDR1 is MDHEN and CDR2 is SYDVKM in the germline V gene. CDR3 nucleotide sequence: TGTGCCAGCAGCCGCCCCAGTTGGGAGCTGTTTTTT. It encodes CASSRPSWELFF.

The DNA for the CDR3 is TGTGCCAGCAGCTTAGAACAGGGGAATGAGGTGTGGCAAGAGACCCAGTACTTC. Translated: CASSLEQGNEVWQETQYF. This chain connects TRBV7-9 to TRBJ2-5, with TRBD1 matching over 7 bases. CDR1 and CDR2 (germline): SEHNR, FQNEAQ (reference sequence). The CDR3 extends over 18 amino acids. Trimming took 1 base from V and 2 from J; bases not matched to a gene: 13.

The rearrangement links TRBV9 to TRBJ1-2, with TRBD1 as a possible D gene (6 bases). V lost 4 bases and J lost 4, with 17 bases in between. CDR3 size: 15 residues. CDR1 and CDR2 from the germline V gene are SGDLS and YYNGEE. CDR3 in amino acids: CASSPGAPAAYGYTF. Here the CDR3 DNA reads TGTGCCAGCAGCCCAGGGGCTCCCGCGGCCTATGGCTACACCTTC.

The chain links TRBV27 to TRBJ1-1; 8 bases map to TRBD1. The CDR3 is 14 amino acids. Trimming cost V 4 bases and J 12 bases; bases outside gene matches: 13. Germline V lookup: CDR1 MNHEY, CDR2 SMNVEV (reference sequence). DNA for the CDR3: TGTGCCAGCAGTTCGTCGACAGGGGCTAGACCCCCTTTCTTT. Its protein product is CASSSSTGARPPFF.

J is TRBJ2-5 and V is TRBV27, with D possibly matching TRBD1 (5 bases). The V gene's germline CDR1 is MNHEY and CDR2 SMNVEV (reference sequence). Trimming cost V 10 bases and J 2 bases, with 11 bases left between them. This CDR3 comprises 12 residues. This CDR3 is CATSSGQETQYF. CDR3 in DNA: TGTGCCACGTCTTCAGGGCAAGAGACCCAGTACTTC.

This sequence joins TRBV6-1 and TRBJ2-2; D unclear. This CDR3 spans 18 amino acids. Looked up from germline, CDR1 is MNHNS and CDR2 is SASEGT. The V end was cut by 2 bases, the J end by 2 bases, with 18 bases between. Written as DNA, the CDR3 is TGTGCCAGCAGTGAACCCCGGGCCCCTAGGATCAACACCGGGGAGCTGTTTTTT. Protein: CASSEPRAPRINTGELFF.

The chain employs TRBV19 and TRBJ2-3; 8 positions agree with TRBD1. The CDR3 has 15 residues. Germline V gene lookup returns CDR1 LNHDA and CDR2 SQIVND (reference sequence). The V and J ends lost 8 bases and 5 bases, in that order; junction bases with no gene match: 12. CDR3 protein: CASGDRGVGGDTQYF. DNA of the CDR3: TGTGCCAGTGGTGACAGGGGAGTCGGTGGAGATACGCAGTATTTT.

This clone showed up just once. The rearrangement joins TRBV28 to TRBJ2-7, with D perhaps being TRBD1 or TRBD2 (6 bases each). CDR3 length equals 15 residues. Per the germline V gene, CDR1 is MDHEN and CDR2 is SYDVKM. V dropped 7 bases and J dropped 2 bases, with 18 bases sitting between them. The CDR3 sequence: CASTRGLSGTYEQYF. In DNA, the CDR3 is TGTGCCAGCACCCGGGGGCTAAGCGGAACCTACGAGCAGTACTTC.

The chain couples TRBV19 to TRBJ1-1; perhaps TRBD1 as D (5 bases). Germline V gives CDR1 LNHDA, CDR2 SQIVND (reference sequence). The CDR3 has 15 residues. Between the trimmed V and J ends, which lost 3 bases and 1 base, there was a span of 12 bases. As DNA, the CDR3 is TGTGCCAGTAGTATCGGGGACTTAACGAACACTGAAGCTTTCTTT. Translating it yields CASSIGDLTNTEAFF.

On this clone itself: Sequence at one end of the junction differs from germline and may be a read error. The chain links TRBV30 to TRBJ2-3, with 9 bases identical to TRBD2. In germline, CDR1 is GTSNPN, CDR2 SVGIG (reference sequence). There are 15 residues in the CDR3. CDR3 DNA sequence: TGTGCCCAAACCGAAGTTAGCGGGAGCATAGATACGCAGTATTTT. Residues: CAQTEVSGSIDTQYF.

V is TRBV27 and J is TRBJ2-3; 10 bases agree with TRBD2. Looked up from germline, CDR1 is MNHEY and CDR2 is SMNVEV (reference sequence). V shed 4 bases and J 4 bases; nucleotides not matched to a gene: 5. CDR3 length equals 15 residues. This chain's CDR3 is CASSYRLAGADTQYF. The DNA of the CDR3 is TGTGCCAGCAGTTACCGGCTAGCGGGAGCAGATACGCAGTATTTT.

The V gene is TRBV11-2, the J gene TRBJ2-5; 7 nucleotides align to TRBD2. CDR3 size: 13 residues. CDR1 is SGHAT and CDR2 is FQNNGV in the germline V gene. V lost 5 bases and J lost 7; bases outside the gene matches: 7. This CDR3 is CASSPRDYRTQYF. In DNA, the CDR3 is TGTGCCAGCAGCCCCCGGGACTACAGGACCCAGTACTTC.

The chain combines TRBV27 with TRBJ2-5; no clear D. There are 14 residues in the CDR3. Germline V lookup: CDR1 MNHEY, CDR2 SMNVEV (reference sequence). V was trimmed by 3 bases and J by 6 bases, leaving 14 bases between them. The CDR3, as DNA: TGTGCCAGCAGTTTCCTAGGGTTACAGAAGACCCAGTACTTC. Protein sequence: CASSFLGLQKTQYF.

The V and J genes are TRBV9 and TRBJ2-1; the D is unclear. This CDR3 comprises 12 residues. Germline V gene lookup returns CDR1 SGDLS and CDR2 YYNGEE. V was cut by 3 bases and J by 4 bases, with 5 bases left in between. CDR3: CASSAVYNEQFF. The CDR3 DNA sequence: TGTGCCAGCAGCGCGGTATACAATGAGCAGTTCTTC.

The chain carries TRBV2 and TRBJ1-5; possibly TRBD1 for D (6 bases). V was cut by 1 base and J by 1 base, with 8 bases left in between. There are 15 residues in the CDR3. Germline CDR1 is SNHLY and CDR2 is FYNNEI. DNA for the CDR3: TGTGCCAGCAGTGAAGGGGGACAAAGCAATCAGCCCCAGCATTTT. Its translation: CASSEGGQSNQPQHF.

The genes are TRBV10-3 and TRBJ2-7; TRBD2 is a possible D gene (5 bases). Trimming took 0 bases from V and 0 from J, leaving 9 bases between them. CDR3 size: 15 residues. Germline-derived CDR1 and CDR2 are ENHRY and SYGVKD. CDR3 bases: TGTGCCATCAGTGAGTCTTTGGGGAGCTCCTACGAGCAGTACTTC. This translates into CAISESLGSSYEQYF.